The T cell receptor (beta chain) under discussion was sequenced for a study of shared clonotypes between healthy human individuals. This CDR3 region has 16 residues. V shed 4 bases, J shed 2 bases, and the junction held 3 bases outside the gene matches. Germline lookup yields CDR1 MGHRA and CDR2 YSYEKL. Everyone who donated was a Caucasian adult who lived in Nashville, Tennessee. The repertoire was sequenced with immunoSEQ multiplex PCR; TCRdb's copy has only in-frame clones and lacks some. The table lists roughly 380,000 clones, around 96% of them singletons, with around 0.32% in the top ten. The rearrangement links TRBV4-1 to TRBJ2-3, with TRBD2 matching 13 bases. Material for sequencing was memory CD8+ T cells sorted from blood. This sample's subset: CD45RO+ cells pooled with CCR7-negative TemRA cells. This TCR was sampled from a man aged 25-45 years in good health. As DNA, the CDR3 is TGCGCCAGCAGCCCCGGGACTAGCGGGACCACAGATACGCAGTATTTT. Translation: CASSPGTSGTTDTQYF.